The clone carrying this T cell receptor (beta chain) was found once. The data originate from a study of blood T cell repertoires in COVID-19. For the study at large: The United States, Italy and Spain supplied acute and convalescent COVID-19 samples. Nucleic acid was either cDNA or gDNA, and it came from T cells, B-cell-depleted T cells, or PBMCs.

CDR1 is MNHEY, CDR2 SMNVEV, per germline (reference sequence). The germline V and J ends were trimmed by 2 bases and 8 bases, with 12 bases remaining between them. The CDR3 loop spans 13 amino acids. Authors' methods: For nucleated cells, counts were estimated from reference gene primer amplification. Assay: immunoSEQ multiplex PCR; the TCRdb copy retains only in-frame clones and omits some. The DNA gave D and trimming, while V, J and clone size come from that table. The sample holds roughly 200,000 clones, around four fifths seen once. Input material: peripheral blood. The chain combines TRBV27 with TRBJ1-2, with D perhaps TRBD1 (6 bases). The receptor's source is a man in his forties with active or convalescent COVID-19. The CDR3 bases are TGTGCCAGCAGTTTAAGGGGGTCGGAAGGCTACACCTTC. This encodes CASSLRGSEGYTF.